The clone carrying this TCR beta chain has more than one count but fewer than ten. This CDR3 contains 18 residues. Germline V gene lookup returns CDR1 SGHTA and CDR2 FQGNSA. Trimming removed 5 bases from V and 4 bases from J; junction bases left unmatched: 18. The data were taken from a study of CD8+ T cells in alopecia areata. After isolation, RNA underwent reverse transcription to generate cDNA as the sequencing template. Produced via immunoSEQ multiplex PCR; TCRdb's table is partial and in-frame only. The sample includes some 120,000 clones, around three fifths of them seen just once. This TCR came from a human donor with alopecia areata. The rearrangement links TRBV7-2 to TRBJ2-5; 8 nucleotides align to TRBD2. This sample comprised CD4+ T cells sorted from blood, obtained at week 0. The CDR3 protein is CASSAPRSGGLRGETQYF. Written as DNA, the CDR3 is TGTGCCAGCAGCGCACCCCGTTCGGGAGGGTTACGGGGAGAGACCCAGTACTTC.